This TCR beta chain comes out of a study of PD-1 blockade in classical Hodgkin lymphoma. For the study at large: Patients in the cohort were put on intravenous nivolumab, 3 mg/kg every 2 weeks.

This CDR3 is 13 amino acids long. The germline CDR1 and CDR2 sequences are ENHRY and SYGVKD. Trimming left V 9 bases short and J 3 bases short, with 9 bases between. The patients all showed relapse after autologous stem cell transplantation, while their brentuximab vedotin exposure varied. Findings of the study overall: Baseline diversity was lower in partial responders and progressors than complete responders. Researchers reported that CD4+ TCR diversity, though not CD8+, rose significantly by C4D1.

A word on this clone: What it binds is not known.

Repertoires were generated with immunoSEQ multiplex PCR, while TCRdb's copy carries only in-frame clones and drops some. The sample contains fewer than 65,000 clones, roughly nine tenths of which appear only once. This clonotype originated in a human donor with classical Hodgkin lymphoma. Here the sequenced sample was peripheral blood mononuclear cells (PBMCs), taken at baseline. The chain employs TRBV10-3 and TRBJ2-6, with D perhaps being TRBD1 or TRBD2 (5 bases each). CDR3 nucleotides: TGTGCCATACGGGGCGGTGGGGCCAACGTCCTGACTTTC. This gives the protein CAIRGGGANVLTF.